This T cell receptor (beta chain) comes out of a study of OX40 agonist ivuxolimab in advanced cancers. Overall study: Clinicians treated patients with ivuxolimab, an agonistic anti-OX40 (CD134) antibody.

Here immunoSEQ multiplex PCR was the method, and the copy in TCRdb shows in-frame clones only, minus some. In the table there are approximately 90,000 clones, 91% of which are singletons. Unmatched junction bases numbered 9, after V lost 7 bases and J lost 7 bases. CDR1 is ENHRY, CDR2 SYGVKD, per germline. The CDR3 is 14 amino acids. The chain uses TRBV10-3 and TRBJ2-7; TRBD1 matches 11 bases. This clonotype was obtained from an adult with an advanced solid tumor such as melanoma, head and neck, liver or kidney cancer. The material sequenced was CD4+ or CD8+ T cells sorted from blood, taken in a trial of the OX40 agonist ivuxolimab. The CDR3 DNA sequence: TGTGCCATCAACTCCGCGGACAGGGGGCAGGAGCAGTACTTC. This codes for CAINSADRGQEQYF.